This T cell receptor beta chain derives from a study of T cells in Graves' hyperthyroidism and ophthalmopathy. Study-wide background: Peripheral blood specimens were obtained at initial diagnosis, prior to any treatment.

Regarding this clonotype: Antigen specificity is unknown.

Notes on the study in general: Within blood appeared most thyroid clonotypes that had expanded above 0.001.

What was amplified from RNA transcripts were TCR beta CDR3 regions. With the HTBI primer set, the TCR CDR3 went through a first round of RT-PCR. TCRdb reprocessed the multiplex PCR reads with MiXCR, giving one entry per CDR3 protein. This sample has 250,000 to 300,000 distinct CDR3 sequences, with roughly 19% found just once. Ophthalmopathy cases met thresholds of Clinical Activity Score at least 3, NOSPECS grade at least 4 and duration under 3 months. The CDR3 extends over 15 amino acids. Germline CDR1 LNHDA, CDR2 SQIVND (reference sequence). V gave up 0 bases and J gave up 7 bases, with 16 bases separating them.

This TCR was sampled from a man between 50 and 59 years old with Graves' ophthalmopathy. The chain carries TRBV19 and TRBJ2-7; no definite D call. The specimen was blood. The CDR3 DNA follows: TGTGCCAGTAGTATAGATTTCGGCAGCCTTCGAGAGCAGTACTTC. Its translation is CASSIDFGSLREQYF.